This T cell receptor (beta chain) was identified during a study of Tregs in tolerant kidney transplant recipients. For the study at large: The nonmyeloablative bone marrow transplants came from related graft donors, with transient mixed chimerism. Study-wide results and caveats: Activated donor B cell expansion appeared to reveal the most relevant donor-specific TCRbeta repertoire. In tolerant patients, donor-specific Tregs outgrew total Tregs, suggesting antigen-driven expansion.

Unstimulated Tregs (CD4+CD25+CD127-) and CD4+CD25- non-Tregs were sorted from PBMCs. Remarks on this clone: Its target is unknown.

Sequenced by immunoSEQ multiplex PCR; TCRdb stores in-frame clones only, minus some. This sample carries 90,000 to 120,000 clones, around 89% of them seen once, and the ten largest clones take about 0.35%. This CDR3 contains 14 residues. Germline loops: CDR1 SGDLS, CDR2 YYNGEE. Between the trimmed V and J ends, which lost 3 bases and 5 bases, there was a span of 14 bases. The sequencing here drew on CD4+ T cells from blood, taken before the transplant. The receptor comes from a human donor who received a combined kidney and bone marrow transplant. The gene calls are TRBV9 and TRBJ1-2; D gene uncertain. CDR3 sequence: CASSAGGLIYGYTF. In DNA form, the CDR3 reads TGTGCCAGCAGCGCGGGAGGGCTCATTTATGGCTACACCTTC.